The 26 T cell receptor beta chains below come from one sample, sequenced in a study of breast tumors, draining lymph nodes, adjacent tissues. Axillary draining lymph nodes of breast cancer patients supplied the node samples. TCRdb ran MiXCR on the multiplex PCR reads and lists one entry per CDR3 protein. The sample includes roughly 130,000 distinct CDR3 sequences, 15% to 20% of them seen just once. The source material was axillary lymph node tissue. These receptors originate from a female donor with breast cancer. Some clones in this sample may be carry-over from other donors' samples.

As concerns this clonotype: A much larger clone lies a single base off, so this may be a read error. The chain is built from TRBV19 and TRBJ2-3; tentatively, D is TRBD2 (6 bases). Germline V gene lookup returns CDR1 LNHDA and CDR2 SQIVND (reference sequence). CDR3 length equals 18 residues. The DNA of the CDR3 is TGTGCCAGTAGTATAGGTGGAGGCGCGGGGTCTAGCACAGATACGCACTATTTT. Its protein product is CASSIGGGAGSSTDTHYF.

At least ten counts were recorded for this clonotype. The chain couples TRBV7-9 to TRBJ2-7, with D unclear. Germline V gene data show CDR1 as SEHNR and CDR2 as FQNEAQ (reference sequence). The ends were cut back, 4 bases at V and 3 bases at J, with 10 bases in the middle. This CDR3 has 13 residues. The CDR3 loop is CASSSTENYEQYF. The CDR3 DNA sequence: TGTGCCAGCAGCTCGACGGAGAACTACGAGCAGTACTTC. Full variable domain (outside the CDR3, taken from reference TRBV7-9 and TRBJ2-7): DTGVSQNPRHKITKRGQNVTFRCDPISEHNRLYWYRQTLGQGPEFLTYFQNEAQLEKSRLLSDRFSAERPKGSFSTLEIQRTEQGDSAMYLCASSSTENYEQYFGPGTRLTVT.

This clonotype appeared many times. V usage is TRBV5-1 and J usage is TRBJ2-2; 8 bases agree with TRBD1. J gave up 1 base and V 2 bases, and 4 bases lay outside the gene matches. Per the germline V gene, CDR1 is SGHRS and CDR2 is YFSETQ. The CDR3 spans 16 residues. Written as DNA, the CDR3 is TGCGCCAGCAGCTTTATGACAGGGGTGAACACCGGGGAGCTGTTTTTT. Its translation: CASSFMTGVNTGELFF.

This clonotype came up many times. This chain connects TRBV20-1 to TRBJ2-7; 10 bases are shared with TRBD2. In germline, CDR1 is DFQATT, CDR2 SNEGSKA (reference sequence). The CDR3 is made up of 15 amino acids. V dropped 5 bases and J dropped 2; count of bases not matched to a gene: 9. CDR3 nucleotides: TGCAGTGCTCCGCCTGGGCTAGCGGGGGCCTACGAGCAGTACTTC. Translation gives CSAPPGLAGAYEQYF.

As regards this clonotype: A much larger clone lies a single base off, so this may be a read error. The chain combines TRBV6-1 with TRBJ2-1; no firm D call. The CDR3 runs 15 residues. Germline V gene sequence: CDR1 MNHNS, CDR2 SASEGT. V lost 7 bases to trimming and J lost 8 bases, with 21 bases between them. This CDR3 is CASTTSQLTTDEQFF. CDR3 nucleotide sequence: TGTGCCAGCACCACGAGCCAACTAACTACGGATGAGCAGTTCTTC.

This clonotype was found many times. The V and J genes are TRBV5-1 and TRBJ2-3, with a weak D call TRBD1 (6 bases). Germline CDR1 and CDR2: SGHRS and YFSETQ. This CDR3 has 14 amino acids. V was pared by 4 bases and J by 2 bases, with 11 bases between. The CDR3 here is CASSQWTATDTQYF. The CDR3 DNA follows: TGCGCCAGCAGCCAATGGACAGCCACAGATACGCAGTATTTT. The full variable domain, in which reference TRBV5-1 and TRBJ2-3 provide the parts outside the CDR3, is KAGVTQTPRYLIKTRGQQVTLSCSPISGHRSVSWYQQTPGQGLQFLFEYFSETQRNKGNFPGRFSGRQFSNSRSEMNVSTLELGDSALYLCASSQWTATDTQYFGPGTRLTVL.

This clonotype was seen at least ten times. J is TRBJ2-7 and V is TRBV7-8, with TRBD2 identical over 10 bases. J was trimmed by 0 bases and V by 6 bases; bases with no gene match: 8. CDR1 is SGHVS, CDR2 FQNEAQ, per germline. CDR3 length: 16 amino acids. CDR3 DNA: TGTGCCAGCAGTACCACTAGCGGGGATAGCTCCTACGAGCAGTACTTC. Protein: CASSTTSGDSSYEQYF.

This clonotype was counted ten times or more. The chain joins TRBV19 to TRBJ2-5, with 12 bases lining up with TRBD2. The J segment lost 2 bases and the V segment lost 1 base, leaving 8 bases of the junction unmatched. This CDR3 region has 18 residues. CDR1 and CDR2 from the germline V gene are LNHDA and SQIVND (reference sequence). The CDR3 DNA sequence: TGTGCCAGTAGTATAGGAAGTCTAGCGGGAGGGTCACAAGAGACCCAGTACTTC. Protein product: CASSIGSLAGGSQETQYF.

There are many counts of this clonotype. The DNA for the CDR3 is TGTGCCAGCAGCCCCCCGAAGGACAATGAGCAGTTCTTC. Its translation is CASSPPKDNEQFF. The chain carries TRBV6-6 and TRBJ2-1; the D is unclear. The CDR3 loop spans 13 amino acids. The germline V gene encodes CDR1 MNHNY and CDR2 SVGAGI (reference sequence). V gave up 6 bases and J gave up 5 bases, with 11 bases separating them.

This clonotype was seen ten or more times. CDR3 protein: CSAVSGVGVDEQFF. The CDR3 region has the DNA TGCAGTGCAGTATCAGGGGTCGGTGTGGATGAGCAGTTCTTC. V and J are TRBV20-1 and TRBJ2-1, with D maybe TRBD1 (6 bases). The CDR3 has 14 residues. Germline lookup yields CDR1 DFQATT and CDR2 SNEGSKA (reference sequence). Trimming cost V 6 bases and J 8 bases, with 20 bases left between them.

This clonotype was counted many times. The V call is TRBV20-1, the J call TRBJ1-2, with TRBD1 matching 8 bases. After removal of 6 bases from V and 5 bases from J, the junction contained 32 bases not matched to a gene. There are 21 residues in the CDR3. Germline CDR1 and CDR2: DFQATT and SNEGSKA (reference sequence). CDR3 nucleotide sequence: TGCAGTGCCACCGATCTCGCGGGCGCACGGACAGGGTTGCGATTAGTGTATGGCTACACCTTC. This gives the protein CSATDLAGARTGLRLVYGYTF.

This clonotype came up many times. The chain is built from TRBV20-1 and TRBJ2-7; D perhaps matches TRBD1 (6 bases). The CDR3 has 11 residues. V lost 4 bases and J 5 bases, leaving 9 bases between the germline ends. Germline lookup yields CDR1 DFQATT and CDR2 SNEGSKA (reference sequence). The CDR3 loop is CSANRVHEQYF. In DNA, the CDR3 is TGCAGTGCTAACAGGGTCCACGAGCAGTACTTC.

In DNA form, the CDR3 reads TGTGCCAGCAGCCCGGGGGGTCGGGGGGGGCGGGGGAGGGATGAGCAGTTCTTC. This translates into CASSPGGRGGRGRDEQFF. The V and J genes are TRBV5-4 and TRBJ2-1; 8 bases match TRBD2. The CDR3 covers 18 residues. V lost 4 bases and J lost 8; bases outside the gene matches: 20. Germline V gene sequence: CDR1 SGHNT, CDR2 YYREEE (reference sequence).

The V and J genes are TRBV29-1 and TRBJ2-4; TRBD1 agrees at 9 bases. CDR1 and CDR2 from the germline V gene are SQVTM and ANQGSEA. This CDR3 spans 13 amino acids. After removal of 3 bases from V and 9 bases from J, the junction contained 6 bases not matched to a gene. CDR3 loop: CSVEGQGVGIQYF. CDR3 nucleotide sequence: TGCAGCGTTGAGGGACAGGGAGTCGGCATTCAGTACTTC.

This clonotype was picked up a small number of times. A junction boundary mismatches the germline segment, possibly from a read error. Here the CDR3 DNA reads TGCAGCGTTCTGACAGGGGGCATCAATCGGCCCCAGCATTTT. Protein sequence: CSVLTGGINRPQHF. The chain is built from TRBV29-1 and TRBJ1-5, with TRBD1 matching over 10 bases. Germline values: CDR1 SQVTM, CDR2 ANQGSEA. CDR3 size: 14 residues.

This clonotype was counted between two and nine times. The chain employs TRBV18 and TRBJ2-7, with D perhaps TRBD2 (6 bases). CDR3 length equals 16 residues. Trimming left V 6 bases short and J 2 bases short, with 20 bases between. CDR1 is KGHSH and CDR2 is LQKENI in the germline V gene. The CDR3 here is CASSSPGTPGTYEQYF. The CDR3 DNA follows: TGTGCCAGCTCTTCCCCGGGGACTCCGGGAACCTACGAGCAGTACTTC.

The rearrangement links TRBV6-1 to TRBJ2-4, with D tentatively TRBD1 or TRBD2 (6 bases each). Between the trimmed V and J ends, which lost 6 bases and 0 bases, there was a span of 15 bases. This CDR3 has 16 residues. CDR1 and CDR2 (germline): MNHNS, SASEGT. As DNA, the CDR3 is TGTGCCAGCAGGGGGGGACACTCCCTAGCCAAAAACATTCAGTACTTC. It encodes CASRGGHSLAKNIQYF.

This clonotype was recorded at least ten times. This chain links TRBV7-3 with TRBJ2-3; D is unclear. Trimming shortened V by 6 bases and J by 0 bases, and 13 bases separated the two germline ends. Germline CDR1 SGHTA, CDR2 FQGTGA. The length of the CDR3 is 15 residues. CDR3: CASSITRVSTDTQYF. The CDR3 DNA reads TGTGCCAGCAGTATCACCCGAGTGAGCACAGATACGCAGTATTTT.

This clonotype was seen repeatedly, ten times or more. The chain uses TRBV7-8 and TRBJ1-2; TRBD1 matches 7 bases. The CDR3 runs to 14 residues. The V gene end was trimmed by 5 bases and the J gene end by 3 bases; junction bases not matched to a gene: 6. Germline CDR1 reads SGHVS; CDR2 reads FQNEAQ. CDR3 sequence: CASSPRQGDYGYTF. The CDR3 DNA reads TGTGCCAGCAGCCCACGACAGGGAGACTATGGCTACACCTTC.

This clonotype was observed many times. This chain links TRBV9 with TRBJ2-2; D unclear. Germline CDR1 SGDLS, CDR2 YYNGEE. The CDR3 covers 15 residues. V lost 6 bases and J 6 bases, leaving 18 bases between the germline ends. For the CDR3, the DNA is TGTGCCAGCAAACCCTTAGGGAATTCGGCCGGGGAGCTGTTTTTT. Translating gives CASKPLGNSAGELFF.

The sample holds many counts of this clonotype. The chain combines TRBV6-6 with TRBJ2-1, with 8 bases aligning to TRBD2. Germline V gene sequence: CDR1 MNHNY, CDR2 SVGAGI (reference sequence). The CDR3 extends over 15 amino acids. V was clipped by 4 bases and J by 9 bases; unmatched bases: 11. The CDR3 coding sequence is TGTGCCAGCAGTTCCTCCCTGAAGCGGGAGAGTGAGCAGTTCTTC. Translation gives CASSSSLKRESEQFF.

This clonotype appeared many times. The rearrangement uses TRBV30 and TRBJ2-7; D not resolved. CDR3 size: 12 residues. V dropped 0 bases and J dropped 4 bases, with 7 bases sitting between them. CDR1 and CDR2 from the germline V gene are GTSNPN and SVGIG (reference sequence). CDR3 amino acids: CAWSVSVYEQYF. CDR3 bases: TGTGCCTGGAGTGTATCGGTTTACGAGCAGTACTTC.

This clonotype was recorded at least ten times. The chain is built from TRBV19 and TRBJ2-7; 8 bases are shared with TRBD1. The germline gives CDR1 LNHDA, CDR2 SQIVND (reference sequence). The CDR3 is 14 residues long. V lost 8 bases, J lost 5 bases, and 11 bases stayed unmatched. The CDR3 is CASARTGTFDEQYF. The CDR3 DNA follows: TGTGCCAGTGCTAGGACAGGGACTTTCGACGAGCAGTACTTC. Full variable domain (outside the CDR3, taken from reference TRBV19 and TRBJ2-7): DGGITQSPKYLFRKEGQNVTLSCEQNLNHDAMYWYRQDPGQGLRLIYYSQIVNDFQKGDIAEGYSVSREKKESFPLTVTSAQKNPTAFYLCASARTGTFDEQYFGPGTRLTVT.

This clonotype appeared many times. The J gene is TRBJ2-3, the V gene TRBV12-5; tentatively, D is TRBD1 or TRBD2 (6 bases each). CDR1 is LGHNT and CDR2 is FRNRAP in the germline V gene. This CDR3 comprises 17 residues. V lost 1 base, J lost 0 bases, and 14 bases lay in between. This CDR3 reads CASGLALGGLSTDTQYF. The DNA for the CDR3 is TGTGCTAGTGGTTTGGCGCTCGGGGGCTTAAGCACAGATACGCAGTATTTT.

Concerning this clonotype itself: A single base separates this from a much larger clone, so it may be a read error. The V gene is TRBV6-2 or TRBV6-3, the J gene TRBJ2-3; 8 bases map to TRBD2. The CDR3 consists of 15 residues. Trimming took 7 bases from V and 0 from J; bases not matched to a gene: 6. Germline V lookup: CDR1 MNHEY, CDR2 SVGEGT. The CDR3, as DNA: TGTGCCAGCATCATCGGGGGGGCTAGCACAGATACGCAGTATTTT. This codes for CASIIGGASTDTQYF.

This clonotype was detected only once. A much more abundant neighbour one base away suggests this may be a read error. The chain recombines TRBV27 with TRBJ2-7, with D possibly called TRBD1 or TRBD2 (5 bases each). CDR3 length: 13 amino acids. Germline assignment: CDR1 MNHEY and CDR2 SMNVEV (reference sequence). The CDR3: CACSLGPTYEQYF. For the CDR3, the DNA is TGTGCCTGCAGCCTGGGACCAACCTACGAGCAGTACTTC.